Listed below are T cell receptor beta chains from one sample, sequenced in a study of CD8 T cells in ankylosing spondylitis. TCRdb re-called the 5' RACE reads with MiXCR, one entry per CDR3 protein. The table has hundreds of thousands of distinct CDR3 sequences, 7.5% to 9% seen once. Sequences were obtained from blood, either unsorted or a sorted T cell fraction (not recorded which). These receptors all stem from a male donor with ankylosing spondylitis or in good health (not recorded which). The CDR3 runs from the conserved cysteine through the conserved F or W. A D gene is named only where the DNA matches it firmly. Where a row states a size, it is once, few, many or the class of an expanded clone; other rows omit it.

clone size: many
D gene: TRBD1
J gene: TRBJ1-1
V gene: TRBV20-1
CDR3 DNA: TGCAGTGCTGGAGGACAGGGATTAATGAACACTGAAGCTTTCTTT
CDR3 protein: CSAGGQGLMNTEAFF

clone size: many
D gene: -
J gene: TRBJ1-2
V gene: TRBV7-9
CDR3 DNA: TGTGCCAGCACCCCCCCGGGGGAATCGTACTATGGCTACACCTTC
CDR3 protein: CASTPPGESYYGYTF

clone size: many
D gene: -
J gene: TRBJ2-7
V gene: TRBV7-2
CDR3 DNA: TGTGCCAGCAGCTTATCTAACTTGGTGGTCGAGCAGTACTTC
CDR3 protein: CASSLSNLVVEQYF

clone size: many
D gene: TRBD1
J gene: TRBJ2-1
V gene: TRBV6-1
CDR3 DNA: TGTGCCAGCAAGGGGACAGGGGAGAGGTACAATGAGCAGTTCTTC
CDR3 protein: CASKGTGERYNEQFF

clone size: -
D gene: -
J gene: TRBJ2-7
V gene: TRBV6-5
CDR3 DNA: TGTGCCAGCAGTTACGACGAGGGCACCTACGAGCAGTACTTC
CDR3 protein: CASSYDEGTYEQYF

clone size: many
D gene: -
J gene: TRBJ1-5
V gene: TRBV12-3/TRBV12-4
CDR3 DNA: TGTGCCAGCAGTTTAGGGACAGCTCACAATCAGCCCCAGCATTTT
CDR3 protein: CASSLGTAHNQPQHF

clone size: many
D gene: -
J gene: TRBJ1-2
V gene: TRBV2
CDR3 DNA: TGTGCCAGCAGTGAAGCGCCGGGAGGCTACACCTTC
CDR3 protein: CASSEAPGGYTF

clone size: many
D gene: -
J gene: TRBJ2-5
V gene: TRBV5-1
CDR3 DNA: TGCGCCAGCAGCTTGAAGGGCGGCCAGGAGACCCAGTACTTC
CDR3 protein: CASSLKGGQETQYF

clone size: -
D gene: TRBD2
J gene: TRBJ2-1
V gene: TRBV4-1
CDR3 DNA: TGCGCCAGCAGCCCCATAGCGGGAGGTTTGAATGAGCAGTTCTTC
CDR3 protein: CASSPIAGGLNEQFF

clone size: -
D gene: -
J gene: TRBJ1-6
V gene: TRBV30
CDR3 DNA: TGTGCCTGGGGGTCGGGGGGGCGTTCACCCCTCCACTTT
CDR3 protein: CAWGSGGRSPLHF

clone size: many
D gene: -
J gene: TRBJ2-5
V gene: TRBV7-9
CDR3 DNA: TGTGCCAGCAGCTTATTTAGTTTAGAGACCCAGTACTTC
CDR3 protein: CASSLFSLETQYF

clone size: many
D gene: -
J gene: TRBJ1-2
V gene: TRBV5-1
CDR3 DNA: TGCGCCAGCAGTCCCCGGGTAGGAGGCGGCTACACCTTC
CDR3 protein: CASSPRVGGGYTF

clone size: -
D gene: -
J gene: TRBJ1-6
V gene: TRBV4-2
CDR3 DNA: TGTGCCAGCAGCCAGGGGGGTGACAGGACTGGGCCCCTCCACTTT
CDR3 protein: CASSQGGDRTGPLHF

clone size: few
D gene: TRBD1
J gene: TRBJ2-3
V gene: TRBV12-3/TRBV12-4
CDR3 DNA: TGTGCCAGCAGTTTACGGGGGACAGGGGTAAATACGCAGTATTTT
CDR3 protein: CASSLRGTGVNTQYF

clone size: many
D gene: TRBD2
J gene: TRBJ2-7
V gene: TRBV18
CDR3 DNA: TGTGCCAGCTCACCAAGACGAAGCGGGGTCGTTTACGAGCAGTACTTC
CDR3 protein: CASSPRRSGVVYEQYF

clone size: many
D gene: TRBD1
J gene: TRBJ2-5
V gene: TRBV20-1
CDR3 DNA: TGCAGTGCCCCGACAGGGGGAGAGACCCAGTACTTC
CDR3 protein: CSAPTGGETQYF

clone size: -
D gene: -
J gene: TRBJ2-3
V gene: TRBV5-5
CDR3 DNA: TGTGCCAGCAGCGCCTCCCGCGCCCGCACAGATACGCAGTATTTT
CDR3 protein: CASSASRARTDTQYF

clone size: many
D gene: -
J gene: TRBJ1-1
V gene: TRBV3-1
CDR3 DNA: TGTGCCAGCAGCAAACAAAGAACTGAAGCTTTCTTT
CDR3 protein: CASSKQRTEAFF

clone size: -
D gene: TRBD2
J gene: TRBJ2-1
V gene: TRBV20-1
CDR3 DNA: TGCTGTGCTAGGGAAGGGACTAGCGGGGGGTTCTACAATGAGCAGTTCTTC
CDR3 protein: CCAREGTSGGFYNEQFF

clone size: few
D gene: TRBD2
J gene: TRBJ2-1
V gene: TRBV27
CDR3 DNA: TGTGCCAGCAGTTCGGGACTAGCCCGCTACAATGAGCAGTTCTTC
CDR3 protein: CASSSGLARYNEQFF

clone size: few
D gene: -
J gene: TRBJ2-5
V gene: TRBV21-1
CDR3 DNA: TGTGCCAGCAGCACCAGGGGGCGTTCCCAAGAGACCCAGTACTTC
CDR3 protein: CASSTRGRSQETQYF

clone size: many
D gene: -
J gene: TRBJ1-5
V gene: TRBV5-5
CDR3 DNA: TGTGCCAGCAGCTTGGAAGTAGGGCGAGGGCAGCCCCAGCATTTT
CDR3 protein: CASSLEVGRGQPQHF

clone size: many
D gene: -
J gene: TRBJ2-7
V gene: TRBV14
CDR3 DNA: TGTGCCACCTCGAAAGGGGGGGGAACCTACGAGCAGTACTTC
CDR3 protein: CATSKGGGTYEQYF

clone size: many
D gene: -
J gene: TRBJ2-1
V gene: TRBV7-8
CDR3 DNA: TGTGCCAGCAGCCCCTACCGGGACACCTCCTACAATGAGCAGTTCTTC
CDR3 protein: CASSPYRDTSYNEQFF

clone size: many
D gene: TRBD2
J gene: TRBJ2-7
V gene: TRBV20-1
CDR3 DNA: TGCAGTGCTGAAACCGGACTAGCGGGAGATGGCGACGAGCAGTACTTC
CDR3 protein: CSAETGLAGDGDEQYF

clone size: many
D gene: -
J gene: TRBJ1-2
V gene: TRBV28
CDR3 DNA: TGTGCCAGCAGTCCGGGGCAGGGGAGCGGCTACACCTTC
CDR3 protein: CASSPGQGSGYTF

clone size: many
D gene: -
J gene: TRBJ2-7
V gene: TRBV12-3/TRBV12-4
CDR3 DNA: TGTGCCAGCAGTTTAATGCCTTACGAGCAGTACTTC
CDR3 protein: CASSLMPYEQYF

clone size: -
D gene: -
J gene: TRBJ2-7
V gene: TRBV30
CDR3 DNA: TGTGCCTGGAGTGCCCCACAGGGCAAGGGGGAGCAGTACTTC
CDR3 protein: CAWSAPQGKGEQYF

clone size: -
D gene: -
J gene: TRBJ1-1
V gene: TRBV30
CDR3 DNA: TGTGCCTGGAGGGGGGGGACCCGAAGACACACTGAAGCTTTCTTT
CDR3 protein: CAWRGGTRRHTEAFF

clone size: -
D gene: TRBD2
J gene: TRBJ2-2
V gene: TRBV20-1
CDR3 DNA: TGCTGTGCTAGAGATCCTAGCGGGGGTACCCACACCGGGGAGCTGTTTTTT
CDR3 protein: CCARDPSGGTHTGELFF

clone size: many
D gene: -
J gene: TRBJ2-1
V gene: TRBV7-9
CDR3 DNA: TGTGCCAGCAGCTTCCTACTTAATGAGCAGTTCTTC
CDR3 protein: CASSFLLNEQFF

clone size: -
D gene: TRBD1
J gene: TRBJ2-7
V gene: TRBV19
CDR3 DNA: TGTGCCAGTAGTGGGTACGGACAGGGGGTCTACGAGCAGTACTTC
CDR3 protein: CASSGYGQGVYEQYF

clone size: many
D gene: -
J gene: TRBJ1-6
V gene: TRBV6-1
CDR3 DNA: TGTGCCAGCAGTGAAAGTGGAGGGGCGGACAATTCACCCCTCCACTTT
CDR3 protein: CASSESGGADNSPLHF

clone size: many
D gene: -
J gene: TRBJ1-6
V gene: TRBV12-3/TRBV12-4
CDR3 DNA: TGTGCCAGCAGTTTCGCACAGGCTAATTCACCCCTCCACTTT
CDR3 protein: CASSFAQANSPLHF

clone size: many
D gene: TRBD1
J gene: TRBJ2-2
V gene: TRBV24-1
CDR3 DNA: TGTGCCACCAGTGACCCCAGGGGGACCGGGGAGCTGTTTTTT
CDR3 protein: CATSDPRGTGELFF